A selection of T cell receptor beta chains follows, all from one sample in a study of T-cell reconstitution after alpha-beta-depleted transplantation in children. MiXCR, run by TCRdb on the PCR reads, gives a single entry per CDR3 protein. The sample consists of almost 250,000 distinct CDR3 sequences, about 26% of them appearing once. The material sequenced was PBMCs, taken before TCRalphabeta/CD19-depleted stem cell transplant. The origin of the receptors is a girl aged 2-15 years with Fanconi anemia, due to receive a stem cell transplant. The CDR3 runs from the conserved cysteine through the conserved F or W. D genes are given only for firm matches. Rows may omit the clone size; those that give it use once, few, many or a size class.

>NA|TRBJ2-5|TRBD1|TRBV28
CASSPWTGGQETQYF
TGTGCCAGCAGTCCGTGGACAGGGGGCCAAGAGACCCAGTACTTC
>many|TRBJ1-6|NA|TRBV6-6
CASRSTSPLHF
TGTGCCAGCAGGAGCACCTCACCCCTCCACTTT
>NA|TRBJ2-7|NA|TRBV28
CASRPQGDNEQYF
TGTGCCAGCAGACCTCAGGGTGACAACGAGCAGTACTTC
>many|TRBJ2-1|NA|TRBV25-1
CASIGPGPSYRYNEQFF
TGTGCCAGCATCGGGCCTGGCCCTAGCTATCGCTACAATGAGCAGTTCTTC
>NA|TRBJ2-5|TRBD2|TRBV27
CASSSGLAGFQETQYF
TGTGCCAGCAGTTCGGGACTAGCGGGCTTTCAAGAGACCCAGTACTTC
>NA|TRBJ2-7|NA|TRBV7-9
CASSFRTRYEQYF
TGTGCCAGCAGCTTCAGAACTAGATACGAGCAGTACTTC
>many|TRBJ1-2|NA|TRBV20-1
CSARDIPGFTF
TGCAGTGCTAGAGATATACCGGGATTCACCTTC
>many|TRBJ2-3|NA|TRBV29-1
CSVEVGQGDTQYF
TGCAGCGTTGAAGTCGGGCAAGGAGATACGCAGTATTTT
>many|TRBJ2-3|NA|TRBV6-6
CASSYSRDTQYF
TGTGCCAGCAGTTATAGCAGAGATACGCAGTATTTT
>NA|TRBJ2-7|NA|TRBV29-1
CSVRTYTYEQYF
TGCAGCGTAAGGACTTACACCTACGAGCAGTACTTC
>few|TRBJ1-1|TRBD1|TRBV29-1
CSVRGQGTEAFF
TGCAGCGTTCGAGGACAGGGGACTGAAGCTTTCTTT
>NA|TRBJ1-1|NA|TRBV7-9
CASSLVTDTEAFF
TGTGCCAGCAGCTTGGTGACGGACACTGAAGCTTTCTTT
>NA|TRBJ2-7|NA|TRBV6-5
CASSYSGGGRYEQYF
TGTGCCAGCAGTTACTCGGGAGGGGGTCGCTACGAGCAGTACTTC
>NA|TRBJ2-1|NA|TRBV7-8
CASSLGGMFYNEQFF
TGTGCCAGCAGCTTAGGAGGGATGTTCTACAATGAGCAGTTCTTC
>few|TRBJ2-1|NA|TRBV7-2
CASTSHGLDNEQFF
TGTGCCAGCACCTCCCATGGGCTTGACAATGAGCAGTTCTTC
>many|TRBJ2-2|NA|TRBV7-2
CASSFYKNTGELFF
TGTGCCAGCAGCTTTTACAAGAACACCGGGGAGCTGTTTTTT
>once|TRBJ2-2|NA|TRBV6-1
CASSDWDRTGELFF
TGTGCCAGCAGTGATTGGGATCGGACCGGGGAGCTGTTTTTT
>NA|TRBJ2-3|TRBD2|TRBV11-2
CASSSTAGRRTDTQYF
TGTGCCAGCAGCTCGACAGCGGGGCGACGCACAGATACGCAGTATTTT